The clone carrying this T cell receptor (beta chain) was seen only a few times. The CDR3 runs 13 residues. With 2 bases removed from V and 3 bases from J, the gap between germline ends came to 8 bases. The V gene's germline CDR1 is MNHEY and CDR2 SVGEGT. Per the study methods: Using reference gene primer amplification, nucleated cell counts were estimated. TCRdb keeps only in-frame clones here, not all; method: immunoSEQ multiplex PCR. The V and J calls and the clone size are those of that table, but D and trimming were determined from the DNA. The table has 200,000 to 300,000 clones, about 89% seen once. This record comes from a study of blood T cell repertoires in COVID-19. Study summary: The samples span acute and convalescent COVID-19 from the United States, Italy and Spain. In each case, the material was cDNA or gDNA derived from T cells, B-cell-depleted T cells, or PBMCs.

Input material: peripheral blood. The chain has TRBV6-2 or TRBV6-3 and TRBJ2-7; the D is unclear. The receptor's source is a woman in her 40s who had recovered from COVID-19. The CDR3 sequence: CASSYGRNYEQYF. CDR3 DNA sequence: TGTGCCAGCAGTTACGGCAGGAACTACGAGCAGTACTTC.